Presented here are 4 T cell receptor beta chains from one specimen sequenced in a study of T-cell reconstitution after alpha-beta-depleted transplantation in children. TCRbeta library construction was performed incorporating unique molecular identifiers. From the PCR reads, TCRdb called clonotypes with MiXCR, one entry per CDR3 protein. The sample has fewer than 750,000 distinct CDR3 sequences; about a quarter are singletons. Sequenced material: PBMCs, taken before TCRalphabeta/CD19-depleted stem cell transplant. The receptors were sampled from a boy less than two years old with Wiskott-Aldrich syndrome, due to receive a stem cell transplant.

CDR3 DNA: TGTGCCAGCAGCGGCGACTCTGGCACCGGGGAGCTGTTTTTT. Its protein is CASSGDSGTGELFF. The V gene is TRBV2, the J gene TRBJ2-2; D is unclear. The CDR3 length is 14 residues. V dropped 6 bases and J dropped 4 bases, with 12 bases sitting between them. Germline-derived CDR1 and CDR2 are SNHLY and FYNNEI.

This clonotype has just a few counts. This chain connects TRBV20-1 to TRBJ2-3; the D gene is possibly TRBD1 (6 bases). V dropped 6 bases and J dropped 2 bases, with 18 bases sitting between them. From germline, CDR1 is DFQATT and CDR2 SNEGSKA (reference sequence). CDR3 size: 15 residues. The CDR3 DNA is TGCAGTGCCCTAGACGAGGGGGTAATCACAGATACGCAGTATTTT. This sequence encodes CSALDEGVITDTQYF.

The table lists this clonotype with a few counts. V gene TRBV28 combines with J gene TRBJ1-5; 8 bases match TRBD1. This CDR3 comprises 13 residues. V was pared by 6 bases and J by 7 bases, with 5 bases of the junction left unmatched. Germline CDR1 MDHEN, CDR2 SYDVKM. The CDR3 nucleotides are TGTGCCAGCAGCAGGGACAGGTGGCAGCCCCAGCATTTT. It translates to CASSRDRWQPQHF.

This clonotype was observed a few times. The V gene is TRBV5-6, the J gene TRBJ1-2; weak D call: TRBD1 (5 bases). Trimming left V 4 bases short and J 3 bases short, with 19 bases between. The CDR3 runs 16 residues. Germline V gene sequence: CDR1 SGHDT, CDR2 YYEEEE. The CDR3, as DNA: TGTGCCAGCAGCCGAACAGGAAGACTGGATGACTATGGCTACACCTTC. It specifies CASSRTGRLDDYGYTF.